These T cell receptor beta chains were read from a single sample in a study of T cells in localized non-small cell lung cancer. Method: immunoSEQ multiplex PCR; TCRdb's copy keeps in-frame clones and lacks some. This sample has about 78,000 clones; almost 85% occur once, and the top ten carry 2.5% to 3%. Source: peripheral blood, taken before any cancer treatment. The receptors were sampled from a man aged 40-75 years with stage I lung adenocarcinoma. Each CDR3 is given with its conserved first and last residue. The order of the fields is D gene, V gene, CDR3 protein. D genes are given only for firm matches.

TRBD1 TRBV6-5 CASRRQGQSYEQYF
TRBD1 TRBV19 CASSGQAMGEQYF
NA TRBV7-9 CASSRESLNTEAFF
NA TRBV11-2 CASSANFNEKLFF
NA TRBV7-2 CASSFQETQYF
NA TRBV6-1 CASSEIRSLSGWLFF
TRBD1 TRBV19 CASSKGQAGANVLTF
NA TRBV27 CASSSPTYEQYF
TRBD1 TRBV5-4 CASSLGDRDRGNTIYF
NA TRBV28 CASSILGLGQGYYEQYF
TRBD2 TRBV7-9 CASRSRGGLAGKDEQFF
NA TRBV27 CASSLREGRPQHF
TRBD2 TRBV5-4 CASSYSGGATEQFF
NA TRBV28 CASSLLSGTRINQPQHF
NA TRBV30 CAWGDDSNQPQHF
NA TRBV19 CASSISTPGMYGYTF
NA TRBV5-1 CASSPGEALTDTQYF
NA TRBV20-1 CSAAYTDTQYF
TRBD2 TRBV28 CASSLGQAGLAGGGGTGELFF
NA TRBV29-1 CSAGRDGYEQYF
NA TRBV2 CASSGDSYEQYF